These 22 T cell receptor beta chains originate from one sample sequenced in a study of blood T cell repertoires in COVID-19. Sequenced by immunoSEQ multiplex PCR; TCRdb stores in-frame clones only, minus some. The sample gives roughly 5,000 clones, about 88% of which show up once; over 9.5% is in the top ten. Sequences were obtained from peripheral blood. The receptor set was obtained from a human donor in a cohort sampled during active COVID-19.

This clone was picked up a small number of times. The rearrangement links TRBV7-6 to TRBJ2-7; 11 bases are shared with TRBD1. V dropped 1 base and J dropped 0; count of bases not matched to a gene: 8. The CDR3 totals 18 residues. Germline V gene data show CDR1 as SGHVS and CDR2 as FNYEAQ. The CDR3 here is CASSLEIGTGGASYEQYF. CDR3 DNA: TGTGCCAGCAGCTTAGAGATTGGGACAGGGGGGGCCTCCTACGAGCAGTACTTC.

This chain joins TRBV6-5 and TRBJ1-2; 7 bases match TRBD1. CDR1 and CDR2 from the germline V gene are MNHEY and SVGAGI. The CDR3 is made up of 12 amino acids. After removal of 10 bases from V and 2 bases from J, the junction contained 4 bases not matched to a gene. CDR3 coding DNA: TGTGCCATCTGGGACAGCAACTATGGCTACACCTTC. As protein: CAIWDSNYGYTF.

The V and J genes are TRBV5-4 and TRBJ1-4; no reliable D call. Trimming shortened V by 0 bases and J by 0 bases, and 9 bases separated the two germline ends. Germline V gene data show CDR1 as SGHNT and CDR2 as YYREEE (reference sequence). This CDR3 spans 16 amino acids. The CDR3 DNA reads TGTGCCAGCAGCTTGGTGGGCAGGTCAACTAATGAAAAACTGTTTTTT. It yields the protein CASSLVGRSTNEKLFF.

This sequence joins TRBV5-1 and TRBJ2-5; weak D call: TRBD2 (6 bases). V was trimmed by 4 bases and J by 4 bases, leaving 14 bases between them. Germline CDR1 is SGHRS and CDR2 is YFSETQ. The CDR3 spans 14 residues. The CDR3 coding sequence is TGCGCCAGCAGCCCGGAGCGGGTTGGAGAGACCCAGTACTTC. It is translated as CASSPERVGETQYF. Drawing the rest from reference TRBV5-1 and TRBJ2-5, the complete variable domain is KAGVTQTPRYLIKTRGQQVTLSCSPISGHRSVSWYQQTPGQGLQFLFEYFSETQRNKGNFPGRFSGRQFSNSRSEMNVSTLELGDSALYLCASSPERVGETQYFGPGTRLLVL.

In regard to this clone: This same CDR3 is encoded by further DNA sequences in the sample. V and J are TRBV7-8 and TRBJ2-1; 8 nucleotides align to TRBD2. Germline V gene data show CDR1 as SGHVS and CDR2 as FQNEAQ. V lost 2 bases to trimming and J lost 5 bases; unmatched junction nucleotides: 5. The CDR3 totals 15 residues. The CDR3 sequence: CASSLQRGTDNEQFF. The CDR3 DNA sequence: TGTGCCAGCAGCTTACAGCGGGGGACCGACAATGAGCAGTTCTTC.

This chain's CDR3 is CASSESVAGELFF. The CDR3 bases are TGTGCCAGCAGTGAATCAGTGGCCGGGGAGCTGTTTTTT. V usage is TRBV2 and J usage is TRBJ2-2, with unresolved D. The CDR3 is 13 residues long. The V end was cut by 2 bases, the J end by 6 bases, with 7 bases between. Germline loops: CDR1 SNHLY, CDR2 FYNNEI. Full variable domain (outside the CDR3, taken from reference TRBV2 and TRBJ2-2): EPEVTQTPSHQVTQMGQEVILRCVPISNHLYFYWYRQILGQKVEFLVSFYNNEISEKSEIFDDQFSVERPDGSNFTLKIRSTKLEDSAMYFCASSESVAGELFFGEGSRLTVL.

The gene calls are TRBV15 and TRBJ2-7; TRBD2 matches at 7 bases. The CDR3 runs to 15 residues. With 4 bases clipped from V and 3 bases from J, the junction kept 9 bases outside the gene matches. Germline CDR1 is LNHNV and CDR2 is YYDKDF (reference sequence). The CDR3 DNA is TGTGCCACCAGCACGGGGGGTTCGGGAGGCTACGAGCAGTACTTC. This codes for CATSTGGSGGYEQYF.

The chain uses TRBV7-6 and TRBJ2-2; the D is unclear. V lost 0 bases and J lost 8, with 13 bases in between. Germline V gene sequence: CDR1 SGHVS, CDR2 FNYEAQ. This CDR3 region has 15 residues. The CDR3 nucleotides read TGTGCCAGCAGCTTAGCGCGAATAAGTCCGGGGGAGCTGTTTTTT. It translates to CASSLARISPGELFF.

This clone was picked up one time. The chain combines TRBV4-2 with TRBJ2-1; TRBD2 matches 16 bases. J gave up 8 bases and V 0 bases, and 4 bases lay outside the gene matches. This CDR3 has 17 amino acids. CDR1 and CDR2 from the germline V gene are LGHNA and YNFKEQ. CDR3 region: CASSQDSGTSGRDEQFF. In DNA form, the CDR3 reads TGTGCCAGCAGCCAAGATTCTGGGACTAGCGGGAGGGATGAGCAGTTCTTC.

This clone was recorded once. The chain combines TRBV9 with TRBJ2-7; a possible D gene is TRBD1 (6 bases). CDR1 and CDR2 from the germline V gene are SGDLS and YYNGEE. V was clipped by 4 bases and J by 4 bases, with 15 bases between them. The CDR3 sequence is 14 residues long. The CDR3: CASSPRTDSYEQYF. The CDR3 coding sequence is TGTGCCAGCAGCCCCAGGACAGACTCGTACGAGCAGTACTTC.

The chain is built from TRBV7-6 and TRBJ2-2; 7 bases fit TRBD2. The CDR3 loop spans 17 amino acids. V lost 5 bases and J lost 2; bases outside the gene matches: 11. CDR1 is SGHVS, CDR2 FNYEAQ, per germline. CDR3 nucleotide sequence: TGTGCCAGCAGCCCACGGGGAAGCGGGACTAACACCGGGGAGCTGTTTTTT. This codes for CASSPRGSGTNTGELFF.

The chain couples TRBV11-2 to TRBJ2-1, with TRBD2 matching 8 bases. Germline V gene sequence: CDR1 SGHAT, CDR2 FQNNGV. The CDR3 runs to 15 residues. The V segment lost 3 bases and the J segment 4 bases; nucleotides outside the gene matches: 5. CDR3 amino acids: CASSLPGTRYNEQFF. The CDR3, as DNA: TGTGCCAGCAGCTTGCCCGGGACTAGATACAATGAGCAGTTCTTC.

The chain combines TRBV5-6 with TRBJ2-5; tentative D call: TRBD2 (6 bases). CDR1 and CDR2 (germline): SGHDT, YYEEEE. The CDR3 is 15 amino acids. The ends were cut back, 4 bases at V and 9 bases at J, with 22 bases in the middle. This CDR3 reads CASSPAGRSWEAQYF. CDR3 nucleotide sequence: TGTGCCAGCAGCCCGGCGGGACGGTCTTGGGAGGCCCAGTACTTC. The full variable domain, completed using reference TRBV5-6 and TRBJ2-5, is DAGVTQSPTHLIKTRGQQVTLRCSPKSGHDTVSWYQQALGQGPQFIFQYYEEEERQRGNFPDRFSGHQFPNYSSELNVNALLLGDSALYLCASSPAGRSWEAQYFGPGTRLLVL.

The chain uses TRBV7-2 and TRBJ1-4; D call uncertain. CDR1 is SGHTA, CDR2 FQGNSA, per germline. V lost 4 bases and J lost 4, with 10 bases in between. This CDR3 contains 14 residues. CDR3 DNA sequence: TGTGCCAGCAGCTCTACCGGGAATAATGAAAAACTGTTTTTT. Protein: CASSSTGNNEKLFF.

This sequence joins TRBV4-3 and TRBJ2-3, with TRBD2 identical over 13 bases. The CDR3 length is 18 residues. CDR1 LGHNA and CDR2 YSLEER come from the germline V gene. V shed 1 base and J 2 bases; nucleotides not matched to a gene: 6. In DNA, the CDR3 is TGCGCCAGCAGCCAAGGGGAACTAGCGGGAGGGATCACAGATACGCAGTATTTT. The encoded protein is CASSQGELAGGITDTQYF.

The rearrangement joins TRBV6-5 to TRBJ2-3; 9 nucleotides agree with TRBD1. V was clipped by 5 bases and J by 8 bases; unmatched bases: 11. This CDR3 spans 15 amino acids. Germline V lookup: CDR1 MNHEY, CDR2 SVGAGI. The CDR3 bases are TGTGCCAGCAGTACGCAGGACAGGGGCCCCCCTACGCAGTATTTT. Its translation: CASSTQDRGPPTQYF.

The rearrangement uses TRBV19 and TRBJ2-7; 9 bases align to TRBD1. CDR3 size: 14 residues. Germline V gene data show CDR1 as LNHDA and CDR2 as SQIVND (reference sequence). V shed 1 base and J 2 bases; nucleotides not matched to a gene: 0. The CDR3 here is CASSIGQGAYEQYF. The CDR3 DNA reads TGTGCCAGTAGTATAGGACAGGGGGCCTACGAGCAGTACTTC. Looking up the rest from reference TRBV19 and TRBJ2-7 gives the full variable domain: DGGITQSPKYLFRKEGQNVTLSCEQNLNHDAMYWYRQDPGQGLRLIYYSQIVNDFQKGDIAEGYSVSREKKESFPLTVTSAQKNPTAFYLCASSIGQGAYEQYFGPGTRLTVT.

The chain links TRBV5-1 to TRBJ2-7; 7 bases map to TRBD2. Trimming at V came to 0 bases and at J to 2 bases, leaving 5 bases not matched to a gene. There are 15 residues in the CDR3. Germline assignment: CDR1 SGHRS and CDR2 YFSETQ. The CDR3 spells CASSLAGGGAYEQYF. CDR3 DNA sequence: TGCGCCAGCAGCTTGGCCGGGGGAGGGGCCTACGAGCAGTACTTC.

The chain combines TRBV3-1 (or the pseudogene TRBV3-2) with TRBJ2-2; D call uncertain. CDR3 length: 15 residues. V lost 4 bases to trimming and J lost 0 bases, with 9 bases between them. CDR1 is LGHDT and CDR2 is YNNKEL in the germline V gene (reference sequence). CDR3 loop: CASSRANPNTGELFF. DNA of the CDR3: TGTGCCAGCAGCCGAGCTAACCCGAACACCGGGGAGCTGTTTTTT.

Here the CDR3 reads CASSLLSGNYGYTF. CDR3 in DNA: TGTGCCAGCAGTTTACTTTCCGGTAACTATGGCTACACCTTC. The chain combines TRBV27 with TRBJ1-2; D gene unclear. In germline, CDR1 is MNHEY, CDR2 SMNVEV (reference sequence). V lost 2 bases, J lost 1 base, and 8 bases lay in between. The CDR3 spans 14 residues.

The chain joins TRBV4-1 to TRBJ2-2; 10 bases match TRBD2. In germline, CDR1 is MGHRA, CDR2 YSYEKL. The CDR3 sequence is 19 residues long. Trimming at V came to 4 bases and at J to 0 bases, leaving 11 bases not matched to a gene. Here the CDR3 reads CASSPLSGRISANTGELFF. CDR3 coding DNA: TGCGCCAGCAGCCCTCTTAGCGGGAGGATTTCCGCGAACACCGGGGAGCTGTTTTTT.

The CDR3 reads CASSVSRTLSGGYTF. The DNA for the CDR3 is TGTGCCAGCAGTGTGAGTCGCACCCTCTCGGGGGGCTACACCTTC. This chain connects TRBV6-2 or TRBV6-3 to TRBJ1-2; no clear D. Germline V CDR1 and CDR2: MNHEY, SVGEGT. This CDR3 comprises 15 residues. The V gene lost 5 bases and the J gene lost 8 bases, with 21 bases spanning the gap.